The text below deals with one TCR beta chain. TCRdb independently ran MiXCR on the 5' RACE reads; one entry per CDR3 protein. The repertoire includes nearly 200,000 distinct CDR3 sequences, approximately 20% of them detected once, and roughly 2.4% sits in the top ten. Trimming cost V 6 bases and J 5 bases; bases outside gene matches: 12. This CDR3 is built from 18 residues. Germline-derived CDR1 and CDR2 are MNHEY and SVGAGI. This sample is part of a study of T-cell memory formation after mild COVID-19. This chain links TRBV6-5 with TRBJ2-3; 15 nucleotides line up with TRBD2. The clonotype comes from an adult woman who had mild COVID-19 (a few samples of this study predate the infection). Cell type and time point are not known. The material sequenced was PBMCs or a T cell subset sorted from them (not recorded which). The CDR3 coding sequence is TGTGCCAGCAGGGGGTGGGGACTAGCGGGAGGACGGAAAGATACGCAGTATTTT. Its translation: CASRGWGLAGGRKDTQYF.